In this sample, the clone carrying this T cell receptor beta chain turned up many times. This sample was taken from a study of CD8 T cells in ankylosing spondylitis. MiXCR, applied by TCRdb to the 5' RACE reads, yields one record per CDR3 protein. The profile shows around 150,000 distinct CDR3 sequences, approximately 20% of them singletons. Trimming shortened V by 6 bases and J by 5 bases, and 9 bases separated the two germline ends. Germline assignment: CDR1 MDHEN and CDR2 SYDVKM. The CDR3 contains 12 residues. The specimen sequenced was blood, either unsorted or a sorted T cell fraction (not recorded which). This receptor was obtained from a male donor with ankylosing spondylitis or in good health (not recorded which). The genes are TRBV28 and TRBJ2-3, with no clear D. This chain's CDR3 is CASSLVGDTQYF. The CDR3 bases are TGTGCCAGCAGCCTAGTTGGAGATACGCAGTATTTT.